The clone carrying this TCR beta chain was seen once. Original data processing: Reference gene primer amplification gave nucleated cell count estimates. Profiled with immunoSEQ multiplex PCR; TCRdb holds only in-frame clones, not every one. Clonal size and the V and J genes are those of that table, whereas D and trimming came from the DNA. The sample carries approximately 280,000 clones, approximately 90% recorded once. Germline V CDR1 and CDR2: SNHLY, FYNNEI. CDR3 length equals 15 residues. The V end was cut by 4 bases, the J end by 5 bases, with 17 bases between. The data originate from a study of blood T cell repertoires in COVID-19. Across the whole study: Acute and convalescent COVID-19 specimens originated in the United States, Italy and Spain. PBMCs, B-cell-depleted T cells, or T cells provided the cDNA or gDNA that made up the material.

The receptor comes from a man aged 40-49 years with acute or convalescent COVID-19. The chain couples TRBV2 to TRBJ1-1, with D perhaps TRBD1 (6 bases). What was sequenced was peripheral blood. CDR3 nucleotide sequence: TGTGCCAGCAGTGCGGAATCGGGGGGCGGAACTGAAGCTTTCTTT. It is translated as CASSAESGGGTEAFF.